Below are 17 T cell receptor beta chains sequenced from a single sample in a study of T cell repertoires in cytomegalovirus infection. TCRdb re-derived calls from the reads in MiXCR, one entry per CDR3 protein. The table has some 700,000 distinct CDR3 sequences, 30% to 35% seen once. Antigen specificity for these receptors is unknown. Sample: cultured PBMCs, taken from culture after CMV antigen stimulation. All receptors derive from a human donor in good health (CMV status not recorded). Some clones in this sample may be carry-over from other donors' samples.

V and J are TRBV6-6 and TRBJ2-5, with D perhaps TRBD2 (6 bases). V lost 0 bases to trimming and J lost 3 bases, with 8 bases between them. CDR3 length: 14 residues. Germline CDR1 MNHNY, CDR2 SVGAGI (reference sequence). The CDR3 DNA follows: TGTGCCAGCAGTTACTCGGGGAGGAAAGAGACCCAGTACTTC. Translating it yields CASSYSGRKETQYF.

This sequence joins TRBV12-3 or TRBV12-4 and TRBJ1-5; D possibly corresponds to TRBD1 (5 bases). The CDR3 length is 15 residues. Trimming left V 5 bases short and J 6 bases short, with 17 bases between. The CDR3 DNA follows: TGTGCCAGCAGTACCCGGGCCAGAGGGGCTCAGCCCCAGCATTTT. This gives the protein CASSTRARGAQPQHF.

The chain recombines TRBV29-1 with TRBJ2-7; 8 bases are shared with TRBD2. The germline V gene has CDR1 SQVTM and CDR2 ANQGSEA. The CDR3 runs 12 residues. V trimming: 7 bases; J trimming: 3 bases; junction bases outside the gene matches: 5. The CDR3 DNA sequence: TGCAGCGCCGGAAGCGGGGGCTACGAGCAGTACTTC. It specifies CSAGSGGYEQYF.

The chain uses TRBV7-6 and TRBJ1-3, with a possible D match to TRBD1 (5 bases). Germline values: CDR1 SGHVS, CDR2 FNYEAQ. The CDR3 has 13 amino acids. The V gene lost 0 bases and the J gene lost 7 bases, with 7 bases spanning the gap. In DNA form, the CDR3 reads TGTGCCAGCAGCTTAGCAGGGGACAACACCATATATTTT. It translates to CASSLAGDNTIYF.

This clonotype was recorded once. The DNA of the CDR3 is TGTGCCAGCACAGGGCTAGCGTTTTACAATGAGCAGTTCTTC. Its translation: CASTGLAFYNEQFF. This rearrangement joins TRBV12-3 or TRBV12-4 to TRBJ2-1; a weak D match, TRBD2 (6 bases). V lost 7 bases, J lost 4 bases, and 14 bases lay in between. This CDR3 spans 14 amino acids.

The rearrangement joins TRBV14 to TRBJ2-1; 12 nucleotides align to TRBD2. Germline V gene lookup returns CDR1 SGHDN and CDR2 FVKESK. V was clipped by 4 bases and J by 4 bases; unmatched bases: 5. The CDR3 is 16 amino acids. The CDR3 spells CASSRLAGGRYNEQFF. The CDR3 region has the DNA TGTGCCAGCAGCCGCCTAGCGGGGGGGAGGTACAATGAGCAGTTCTTC.

This clonotype was picked up a small number of times. The CDR3 coding sequence is TGTGCCAGCAGCTTAGGAGACAGAACCCCATATTTT. It specifies CASSLGDRTPYF. The chain joins TRBV7-2 to TRBJ1-3; D perhaps matches TRBD1 (5 bases). Trimming cost V 1 base and J 15 bases, with 13 bases left between them. CDR1 is SGHTA, CDR2 FQGNSA, per germline. The CDR3 runs 12 residues. Complete variable domain (other parts from reference TRBV7-2 and TRBJ1-3): GAGVSQSPSNKVTEKGKDVELRCDPISGHTALYWYRQSLGQGLEFLIYFQGNSAPDKSGLPSDRFSAERTGGSVSTLTIQRTQQEDSAVYLCASSLGDRTPYFGEGSWLTVV.

The chain recombines TRBV7-2 with TRBJ2-7; D remains ambiguous. Per germline, CDR1 SGHTA and CDR2 FQGNSA. V lost 5 bases and J 2 bases, leaving 16 bases between the germline ends. The CDR3 runs to 15 residues. This CDR3 reads CASSPKALPAYEQYF. In nucleotides, the CDR3 is TGTGCCAGCAGCCCTAAAGCGTTGCCGGCCTACGAGCAGTACTTC.

This clonotype was found many times. V gene TRBV7-2 combines with J gene TRBJ2-7, with a possible D match to TRBD2 (6 bases). This CDR3 contains 15 residues. The germline V gene encodes CDR1 SGHTA and CDR2 FQGNSA. V was pared by 2 bases and J by 0 bases, with 11 bases between. DNA for the CDR3: TGTGCCAGCAGCTTATCGGCGGGAACCTCCTACGAGCAGTACTTC. As protein: CASSLSAGTSYEQYF.

This clonotype was counted at least ten times. This rearrangement joins TRBV7-8 to TRBJ2-1; either TRBD1 or TRBD2 may supply D (5 bases each). With 6 bases removed from V and 0 bases from J, the gap between germline ends came to 18 bases. This CDR3 has 17 residues. Per the germline V gene, CDR1 is SGHVS and CDR2 is FQNEAQ. The CDR3 is CASSHKLGTSSYNEQFF. The DNA for the CDR3 is TGTGCCAGCAGTCACAAACTAGGGACGAGCTCCTACAATGAGCAGTTCTTC.

V usage is TRBV20-1 and J usage is TRBJ1-2; possibly TRBD1 for D (5 bases). CDR3 length equals 14 residues. Per the germline V gene, CDR1 is DFQATT and CDR2 is SNEGSKA (reference sequence). Trimming shortened V by 4 bases and J by 3 bases, and 15 bases separated the two germline ends. This chain's CDR3 is CSAKTPGTDYGYTF. CDR3 sequence (DNA): TGCAGTGCTAAAACCCCCGGGACTGACTATGGCTACACCTTC.

The CDR3 region is CARLGQQETQYF. In DNA, the CDR3 is TGTGCCAGATTAGGACAGCAAGAGACCCAGTACTTC. The J gene is TRBJ2-5, the V gene TRBV6-8; a weak D match, TRBD1 (6 bases). The CDR3 is made up of 12 amino acids. Germline CDR1 is MNHGY and CDR2 is SAAAGT. V lost 9 bases and J 2 bases, leaving 10 bases between the germline ends.

This clonotype was counted a few times. This chain joins TRBV28 and TRBJ1-5; 7 positions agree with TRBD1. The junction had 9 bases not matched to a gene; V was cut back by 0 bases and J by 4 bases. CDR3 length: 17 residues. Germline assignment: CDR1 MDHEN and CDR2 SYDVKM. In DNA, the CDR3 is TGTGCCAGCAGTTTATGGGGTAGGGGGCGGTCAAATCAGCCCCAGCATTTT. As protein: CASSLWGRGRSNQPQHF. The whole variable domain, remainder taken from reference TRBV28 and TRBJ1-5, is DVKVTQSSRYLVKRTGEKVFLECVQDMDHENMFWYRQDPGLGLRLIYFSYDVKMKEKGDIPEGYSVSREKKERFSLILESASTNQTSMYLCASSLWGRGRSNQPQHFGDGTRLSIL.

This clonotype has a handful of counts. The V gene is TRBV19, the J gene TRBJ2-1; 10 bases fit TRBD2. Germline V gives CDR1 LNHDA, CDR2 SQIVND (reference sequence). V lost 5 bases, J lost 7 bases, and 8 bases stayed unmatched. The CDR3 is 15 residues long. The CDR3 region has the DNA TGTGCCAGTAGTCCCCCGGGACTAGCGAGGAATGAGCAGTTCTTC. It codes for CASSPPGLARNEQFF.

CDR3 DNA sequence: TGTGCCAGCAGTGGCGAGGGCTTCACAGATACGCAGTATTTT. This translates into CASSGEGFTDTQYF. The chain links TRBV2 to TRBJ2-3, with D tentatively TRBD2 (5 bases). V lost 4 bases to trimming and J lost 2 bases, with 10 bases between them. CDR3 length: 14 residues. Germline V gives CDR1 SNHLY, CDR2 FYNNEI.

The V call is TRBV27, the J call TRBJ2-7; the D call may be TRBD1 or TRBD2 (5 bases each). V lost 6 bases, J lost 12 bases, and 15 bases lay in between. Per germline, CDR1 MNHEY and CDR2 SMNVEV (reference sequence). The CDR3 contains 11 residues. The CDR3 sequence: CASRLRGAWYF. The CDR3 nucleotides are TGTGCCAGCAGACTTCGAGGGGCTTGGTACTTC.

This clonotype was counted many times. The chain couples TRBV7-2 to TRBJ2-7, with D possibly being TRBD1 or TRBD2 (6 bases each). V lost 6 bases and J 3 bases, leaving 15 bases between the germline ends. Looked up from germline, CDR1 is SGHTA and CDR2 is FQGNSA. This CDR3 contains 14 residues. This CDR3 is CASSLRGHVYEQYF. In DNA, the CDR3 is TGTGCCAGCAGTCTGCGGGGACACGTCTACGAGCAGTACTTC.